The 22 T cell receptor beta chains below come from one sample, sequenced in a study of blood T cell repertoires in COVID-19. Assay used: immunoSEQ multiplex PCR; TCRdb lists only in-frame clones, some missing. Of some 69,000 clones listed, about four fifths are singletons. The sequenced sample consisted of peripheral blood. The receptors shown here come from a woman aged 70-85 years with acute or convalescent COVID-19.

The chain couples TRBV5-5 to TRBJ2-4; TRBD2 might be the D (5 bases). The V end lost 3 bases, the J end lost 8 bases, and 18 bases lay between the germline ends. CDR3 length: 15 residues. The germline CDR1 and CDR2 sequences are SGHKS and YYEKEE (reference sequence). The CDR3 DNA is TGTGCCAGCAGCTCAAGGTGGGGAGAGAGGGACATTCAGTACTTC. This gives the protein CASSSRWGERDIQYF.

This clone was counted a few times. The rearrangement joins TRBV5-6 to TRBJ1-2, with 7 positions matching TRBD1. Germline CDR1 is SGHDT and CDR2 is YYEEEE. The J segment lost 7 bases and the V segment lost 4 bases, leaving 10 bases of the junction unmatched. The CDR3 sequence is 14 residues long. CDR3 residues: CASSTLGQRFGYTF. CDR3 coding DNA: TGTGCCAGCAGCACGCTGGGACAGCGCTTTGGCTACACCTTC. Together with reference TRBV5-6 and TRBJ1-2, the CDR3 gives the full variable domain: DAGVTQSPTHLIKTRGQQVTLRCSPKSGHDTVSWYQQALGQGPQFIFQYYEEEERQRGNFPDRFSGHQFPNYSSELNVNALLLGDSALYLCASSTLGQRFGYTFGSGTRLTVV.

This sequence joins TRBV6-6 and TRBJ2-7; TRBD1 aligns across 7 bases. The germline gives CDR1 MNHNY, CDR2 SVGAGI (reference sequence). The CDR3 runs to 13 residues. Unmatched junction bases numbered 1, after V lost 5 bases and J lost 0 bases. The chain's CDR3 is CASSNRGSYEQYF. CDR3 sequence (DNA): TGTGCCAGCAGTAACAGGGGCTCCTACGAGCAGTACTTC.

DNA for the CDR3: TGCAGCGCCCCACTAGCGGGAGATCAAGAGACCCAGTACTTC. Translating gives CSAPLAGDQETQYF. This chain uses TRBV29-1 with TRBJ2-5; 11 bases align to TRBD2. This CDR3 region has 14 residues. The junction had 6 bases not matched to a gene; V was cut back by 7 bases and J by 2 bases. CDR1 and CDR2 (germline): SQVTM, ANQGSEA.

CDR3 nucleotides: TGTGCCAGCAGTTCTCCTGATGGTAGGGGAACTGAAGCTTTCTTT. Amino acid sequence: CASSSPDGRGTEAFF. The chain has TRBV28 and TRBJ1-1, with D perhaps matching TRBD1 (5 bases). Looked up from germline, CDR1 is MDHEN and CDR2 is SYDVKM. This CDR3 is 15 amino acids long. V gave up 4 bases and J gave up 5 bases, with 17 bases separating them. The complete variable domain, with remaining parts taken from reference TRBV28 and TRBJ1-1, reads DVKVTQSSRYLVKRTGEKVFLECVQDMDHENMFWYRQDPGLGLRLIYFSYDVKMKEKGDIPEGYSVSREKKERFSLILESASTNQTSMYLCASSSPDGRGTEAFFGQGTRLTVV.

This chain uses TRBV6-5 with TRBJ1-2, with 8 bases fitting TRBD1. Germline CDR1 MNHEY, CDR2 SVGAGI. Trimming at V came to 6 bases and at J to 4 bases, leaving 4 bases not matched to a gene. There are 13 residues in the CDR3. CDR3 bases: TGTGCCAGCAGGGACAGGGCCGCCTATGGCTACACCTTC. Encoded protein: CASRDRAAYGYTF.

The chain combines TRBV28 with TRBJ2-7; TRBD1 is a possible D gene (5 bases). Germline CDR1 reads MDHEN; CDR2 reads SYDVKM. Trimming removed 6 bases from V and 3 bases from J, with 15 bases in between. CDR3 length: 14 residues. The CDR3, as DNA: TGTGCCAGCAGATTAGACAGTGCCCGCTACGAGCAGTACTTC. Encoded protein: CASRLDSARYEQYF.

The CDR3 sequence: CASSFSNGELFF. CDR3 in DNA: TGTGCCAGCAGCTTCAGTAACGGGGAGCTGTTTTTT. The genes are TRBV11-2 and TRBJ2-2, with D unclear. Trimming removed 3 bases at V and 7 bases at J, with 6 bases between. The germline V gene encodes CDR1 SGHAT and CDR2 FQNNGV. CDR3 length equals 12 residues.

The CDR3 region has the DNA TGCAGTGCTACGGGGAAGGACACCTTC. As protein: CSATGKDTF. This chain links TRBV20-1 with TRBJ1-2, with no clear D. Per the germline V gene, CDR1 is DFQATT and CDR2 is SNEGSKA (reference sequence). The ends were cut back, 4 bases at V and 12 bases at J, with 9 bases in the middle. CDR3 length equals 9 residues.

The chain combines TRBV18 with TRBJ1-5; weak D call: TRBD1 (6 bases). Germline CDR1 KGHSH, CDR2 LQKENI. The ends were cut back, 3 bases at V and 4 bases at J, with 10 bases in the middle. CDR3 length: 14 amino acids. CDR3 nucleotide sequence: TGTGCCAGCTCACCCGGGGGGCGGAATCAGCCCCAGCATTTT. The encoded protein is CASSPGGRNQPQHF.

The chain links TRBV2 to TRBJ1-1; 8 bases fit TRBD1. This CDR3 has 13 residues. CDR1 SNHLY and CDR2 FYNNEI come from the germline V gene. The ends lost 4 bases at V and 3 bases at J; junction bases unmatched: 1. As DNA, the CDR3 is TGTGCCAGCAGTGGACAGGGGTACACTGAAGCTTTCTTT. Translated: CASSGQGYTEAFF.

V is TRBV30 and J is TRBJ1-2; D is ambiguous. The CDR3 consists of 12 residues. Trimming shortened V by 2 bases and J by 4 bases, and 8 bases separated the two germline ends. Per germline, CDR1 GTSNPN and CDR2 SVGIG (reference sequence). The CDR3 bases are TGTGCCTGGAGTCCCCTCTTCTATGGCTACACCTTC. This encodes CAWSPLFYGYTF.

CDR3 residues: CASSYQAISGEQYF. CDR3 bases: TGTGCCAGCAGTTACCAGGCTATCTCGGGAGAGCAGTACTTC. V gene TRBV6-2 or TRBV6-3 combines with J gene TRBJ2-7; D is possibly TRBD2 (5 bases). The CDR3 runs to 14 residues. V was shortened by 2 bases and J by 7 bases, with 15 bases between the two germline ends. The germline V gene has CDR1 MNHEY and CDR2 SVGEGT.

The CDR3 is CASSRLQGINTGELFF. The CDR3 region has the DNA TGTGCCAGCAGCCGACTCCAGGGGATCAACACCGGGGAGCTGTTTTTT. This sequence joins TRBV3-1 (or the pseudogene TRBV3-2) and TRBJ2-2; weak D call: TRBD1 (6 bases). There are 16 residues in the CDR3. CDR1 and CDR2 (germline): LGHDT, YNNKEL (reference sequence). Trimming pared 4 bases from V and 2 bases from J, leaving 14 bases between.

Only a few counts were recorded for this clone. The CDR3 loop is CAWTRGGPTGNTIYF. The CDR3 region has the DNA TGTGCCTGGACACGGGGGGGACCTACGGGAAACACCATATATTTT. The rearrangement uses TRBV30 and TRBJ1-3, with a weak D call TRBD1 (5 bases). This CDR3 comprises 15 residues. Trimming pared 4 bases from V and 4 bases from J, leaving 17 bases between. The germline V gene has CDR1 GTSNPN and CDR2 SVGIG (reference sequence).

This sequence joins TRBV6-2 or TRBV6-3 and TRBJ1-1, with 9 bases aligning to TRBD1. J was trimmed by 10 bases and V by 6 bases; bases with no gene match: 9. CDR1 MNHEY and CDR2 SVGEGT come from the germline V gene. The CDR3 length is 13 residues. The CDR3 loop reads CASSPGTGRRAFF. The DNA for the CDR3 is TGTGCCAGCAGCCCCGGGACAGGGAGGCGAGCTTTCTTT.

This chain uses TRBV6-5 with TRBJ1-1; the D gene is possibly TRBD1 (6 bases). Trimming removed 6 bases at V and 0 bases at J, with 11 bases between. This CDR3 is 14 amino acids long. Germline V gene sequence: CDR1 MNHEY, CDR2 SVGAGI. CDR3 residues: CASRFTGMNTEAFF. CDR3 DNA: TGTGCCAGCAGATTCACAGGGATGAACACTGAAGCTTTCTTT.

The chain combines TRBV7-8 with TRBJ2-2; 8 nucleotides match TRBD1. The CDR3 sequence is 14 residues long. Germline CDR1 and CDR2: SGHVS and FQNEAQ. V dropped 6 bases and J dropped 6; count of bases not matched to a gene: 6. The CDR3 sequence is CASSVDRAPGELFF. CDR3 coding DNA: TGTGCCAGCAGTGTGGACAGGGCGCCCGGGGAGCTGTTTTTT.

This chain connects TRBV11-3 to TRBJ2-2; D is unresolved. V was pared by 5 bases and J by 5 bases, with 15 bases between. The CDR3 is made up of 15 amino acids. Germline V gene lookup returns CDR1 SGHNT and CDR2 YENEEA. The DNA of the CDR3 is TGTGCCAGCAGCCCCTCCGTTGCGCCGACCGGGGAGCTGTTTTTT. Translation gives CASSPSVAPTGELFF.

This CDR3 is CASSLRQGPQHF. Written as DNA, the CDR3 is TGTGCCAGCAGTTTACGGCAGGGGCCCCAGCATTTT. The J gene is TRBJ1-5, the V gene TRBV28; TRBD1 is a possible D gene (5 bases). Trimming removed 2 bases from V and 9 bases from J, with 8 bases in between. Looked up from germline, CDR1 is MDHEN and CDR2 is SYDVKM. CDR3 length: 12 residues.

The rearrangement joins TRBV11-3 to TRBJ1-5; 7 nucleotides line up with TRBD1. Trimming removed 5 bases from V and 0 bases from J; junction bases left unmatched: 1. CDR1 is SGHNT and CDR2 is YENEEA in the germline V gene. The CDR3 is 14 amino acids. The CDR3 spells CASSQGDSNQPQHF. Here the CDR3 DNA reads TGTGCCAGCAGCCAGGGGGATAGCAATCAGCCCCAGCATTTT. Full variable domain (outside the CDR3, taken from reference TRBV11-3 and TRBJ1-5): EAGVVQSPRYKIIEKKQPVAFWCNPISGHNTLYWYLQNLGQGPELLIRYENEEAVDDSQLPKDRFSAERLKGVDSTLKIQPAELGDSAVYLCASSQGDSNQPQHFGDGTRLSIL.

This chain uses TRBV25-1 with TRBJ2-3; D not certain. The length of the CDR3 is 12 residues. The germline V and J ends were trimmed by 3 bases and 10 bases, with 11 bases remaining between them. Germline V gene data show CDR1 as MGHDK and CDR2 as SYGVNS. CDR3 sequence: CASSDVLPAQYF. CDR3 bases: TGTGCCAGCAGTGATGTACTACCAGCGCAGTATTTT.